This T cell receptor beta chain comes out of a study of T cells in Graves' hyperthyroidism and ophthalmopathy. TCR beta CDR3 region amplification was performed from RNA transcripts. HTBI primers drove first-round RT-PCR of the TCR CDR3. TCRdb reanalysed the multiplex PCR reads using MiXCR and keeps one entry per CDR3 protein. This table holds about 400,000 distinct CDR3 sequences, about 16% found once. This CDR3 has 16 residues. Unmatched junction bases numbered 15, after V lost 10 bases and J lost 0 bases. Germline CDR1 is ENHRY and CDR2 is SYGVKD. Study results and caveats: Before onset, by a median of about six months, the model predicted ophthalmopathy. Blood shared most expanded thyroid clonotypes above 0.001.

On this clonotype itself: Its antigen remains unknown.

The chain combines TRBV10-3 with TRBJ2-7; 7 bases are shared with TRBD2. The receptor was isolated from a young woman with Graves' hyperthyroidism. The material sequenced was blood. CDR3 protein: CATRGGAPFISYEQYF. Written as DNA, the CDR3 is TGTGCCACGAGGGGAGGGGCCCCCTTCATCTCCTACGAGCAGTACTTC.